This record looks at one T cell receptor beta chain sequence and its context. Sequencing used immunoSEQ multiplex PCR; TCRdb keeps in-frame clones, though not all of them. The table lists roughly 79,000 clones, about 94% of them singletons. The data are from a study of T cell changes during pregnancy in multiple sclerosis. This CDR3 spans 15 amino acids. The V gene's germline CDR1 is SGHVS and CDR2 FQNEAQ. Trimming stripped 2 bases from V and 0 bases from J, with 11 bases between. This material consisted of peripheral blood, taken in the second trimester of pregnancy. This clonotype was obtained from a female donor in good health, enrolled as a control in a pregnancy study. The chain uses TRBV7-8 and TRBJ2-7; no clear D gene. The CDR3 here is CASSLMSPSSYEQYF. Here the CDR3 DNA reads TGTGCCAGCAGCTTAATGAGCCCTAGCTCCTACGAGCAGTACTTC.